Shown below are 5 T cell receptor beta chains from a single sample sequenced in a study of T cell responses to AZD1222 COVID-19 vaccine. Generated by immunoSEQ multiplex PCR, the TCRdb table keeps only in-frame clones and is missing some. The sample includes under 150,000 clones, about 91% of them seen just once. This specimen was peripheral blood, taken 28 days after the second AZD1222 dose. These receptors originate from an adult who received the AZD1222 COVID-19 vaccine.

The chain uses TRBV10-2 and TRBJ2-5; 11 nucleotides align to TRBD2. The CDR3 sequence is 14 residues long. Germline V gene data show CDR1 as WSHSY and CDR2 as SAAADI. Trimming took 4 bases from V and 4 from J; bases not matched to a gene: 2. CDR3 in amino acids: CASSALAGGETQYF. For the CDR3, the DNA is TGCGCCAGCAGTGCCCTAGCGGGGGGAGAGACCCAGTACTTC.

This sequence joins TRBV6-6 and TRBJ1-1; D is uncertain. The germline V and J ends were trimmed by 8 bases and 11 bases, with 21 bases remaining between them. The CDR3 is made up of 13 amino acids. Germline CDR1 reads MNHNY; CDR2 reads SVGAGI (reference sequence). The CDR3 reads CASAPGGAARAFF. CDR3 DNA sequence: TGTGCCAGCGCCCCCGGCGGAGCAGCCAGGGCTTTCTTT.

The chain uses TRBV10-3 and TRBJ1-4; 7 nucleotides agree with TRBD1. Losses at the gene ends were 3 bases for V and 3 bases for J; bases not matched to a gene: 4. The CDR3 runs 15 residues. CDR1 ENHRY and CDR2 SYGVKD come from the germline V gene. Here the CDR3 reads CAISDTGASNEKLFF. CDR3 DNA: TGTGCCATCAGTGACACAGGGGCCTCTAATGAAAAACTGTTTTTT.

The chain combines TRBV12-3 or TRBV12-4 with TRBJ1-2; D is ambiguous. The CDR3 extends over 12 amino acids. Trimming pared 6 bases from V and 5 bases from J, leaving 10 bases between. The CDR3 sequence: CASSPSGYGYTF. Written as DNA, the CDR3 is TGTGCCAGCAGCCCCTCCGGTTATGGCTACACCTTC.

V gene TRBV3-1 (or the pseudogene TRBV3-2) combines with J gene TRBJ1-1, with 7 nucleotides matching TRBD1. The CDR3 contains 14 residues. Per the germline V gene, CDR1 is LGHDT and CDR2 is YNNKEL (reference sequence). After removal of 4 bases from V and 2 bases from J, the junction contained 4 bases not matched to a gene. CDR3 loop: CASSRDSRNTEAFF. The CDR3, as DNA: TGTGCCAGCAGCCGGGACAGCCGAAACACTGAAGCTTTCTTT.